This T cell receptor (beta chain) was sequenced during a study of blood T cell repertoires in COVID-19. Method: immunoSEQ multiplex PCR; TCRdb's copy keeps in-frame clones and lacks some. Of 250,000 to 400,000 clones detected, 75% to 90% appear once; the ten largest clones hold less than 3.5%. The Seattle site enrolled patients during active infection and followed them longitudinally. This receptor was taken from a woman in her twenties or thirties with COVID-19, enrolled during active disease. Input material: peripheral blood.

The CDR3 DNA reads as TGTGCCACGTATCGGACAGGGGGGCCCTATGGCTACACCTTC. This sequence encodes CATYRTGGPYGYTF. The chain is built from TRBV27 and TRBJ1-2; 10 positions agree with TRBD1. The germline gives CDR1 MNHEY, CDR2 SMNVEV (reference sequence). Losses at the gene ends were 10 bases for V and 4 bases for J; bases not matched to a gene: 9. The length of the CDR3 is 14 residues.